This T cell receptor (beta chain) is drawn from a study of blood T cells in healthy people across ages (dated by TCRdb to about 2015). Some background on the complete study: In model experiments, template switching captured about one uniquely barcoded TCR beta cDNA molecule for every two T cells. Donors of different ages were randomly distributed across sequencing lanes to avoid experimental bias. The donors were split into four age groups: young (average about 15 years), middle-aged (over 35), aged (more than 60) and long-lived (approximately 80). To track age-related changes in TCR beta repertoire diversity, the study relied on deep sequencing normalized with unique cDNA molecular identifiers. The study analyzed two additional independent replicas of 1 million unique cDNA reads from the same blood draw for two donors, one aged 18 to 29 and one aged 80 or older.

Systemically healthy Caucasian individuals from Russia, approximately 39 in total and aged 6 to 90 years, were included as donors. About 10 milliliters of peripheral blood were drawn from each donor into EDTA-treated Vacutainer tubes. Ficoll-Paque density-gradient centrifugation was used to isolate PBMCs, with at least 7 million obtained per sample. Trizol reagent was used to extract total RNA from PBMCs, with at least 5 micrograms per sample. The percentages of naive CD45RAhigh/CD27high T cells were determined by flow cytometry on a PBMC aliquot from every donor. The library was prepared using 5' RACE. Data came from an Illumina HiSeq 2500. The second PCR ran for about 6 to 12 cycles and used a J-beta primer mix along with a sample-barcoded 5' primer. Each TCR beta cDNA molecule received a unique molecular identifier from a template-switch 5' adaptor carrying 12 random nucleotides. Each sample yielded at least 2.5 million CDR3-containing paired-end reads. First-strand cDNA was synthesized from all RNA with the Mint cDNA synthesis kit, primed by a TRBC-specific oligonucleotide. Following uracil-DNA glycosylase treatment, a first 18-cycle PCR with universal primers M1SS and BC2_uni_R was performed on all cDNA. The paper's processing steps were these. For normalization, 1 million high-quality reads, each with a distinct molecular identifier, were randomly selected from each sample. Instead of being binned into consensus sequences, reads that shared molecular identifiers were thrown out. MiTCR, set to a Q25 quality threshold and the strictest error-elimination algorithm, was used for CDR3 identification, clonotype clustering and error correction. Lower-bound total TCR beta diversity was estimated with a nonparametric unseen species model using Euler transformation. TCRdb trimmed the raw reads at Q25, called clones with MiXCR and kept productive beta chains. Entries are consolidated by CDR3 protein sequence, retaining the most common genes and DNA. The V and J calls reflect TCRdb's pipeline rather than the authors' work. The sample table shows roughly 1.7 million distinct CDR3 sequences, and about 35% are seen once. Roughly 10% of the sample comes from the top ten.

The CDR3, cysteine through phenylalanine, is 16 amino acids long. Only the CDR3 region is kept as DNA, spanning 48 bases read in frame from base 1. The V end gives up 0 bases and the J end 6 bases, leaving 5 bases in the junction not matched to a gene. In the germline V gene (reference sequence), CDR1 corresponds to LNHDA and CDR2 to SQIVND. This clonotype has more than one count but fewer than ten. Its antigen target is currently unknown. No qualities accompany the bases; no much larger clone lies one base away. The research as a whole found: Since profiling was done on bulk unsorted PBMCs, naive and antigen-experienced compartments could not be conclusively compared. Donor CMV infection status was unknown, potentially confounding age-related changes in expanded clonotypes. A strong correlation was found between observed TCR beta diversity and the percentage of naive T cells measured by flow cytometry. Estimates of total diversity based on one million sequenced T cells were regarded as lower bounds and as underestimates. Observed TCR beta diversity per million T cells fell roughly linearly with age, and a significant reduction was already apparent by age roughly 40. Compared with the aged group, more naive CD4+ T cells, fewer expanded clones and increased TCR diversity were shown by the long-lived group, suggesting age selection.

The sample comprised blood. The chain is made from TRBV19 and TRBJ2-3; TRBD2 agrees with 11 junctional bases. The source is a woman aged 25 to 39 in good health. The DNA sequence is TGTGCCAGTAGTATAGATCTACTAGCGGGAGTGGATACGCAGTATTTT. It translates to CASSIDLLAGVDTQYF.